Listed here are 15 T cell receptor beta chains from one sample, sequenced in a study of blood T cells in healthy people across ages. A second 7 to 11 cycle PCR used barcoded and J-beta primers. TCRdb re-called the 5' RACE reads through MiXCR, storing one row per CDR3 protein. Of some 1,000,000 distinct CDR3 sequences listed, about 23% are singletons. The same data also went into a second study, on T cells of mothers and their children.

Sequenced material: blood. Receptors originate from a girl aged 2 to 10 in good health.

This clonotype was detected only a few times. The V and J genes are TRBV7-2 and TRBJ2-3; 11 bases map to TRBD2. CDR3 length: 16 residues. In germline, CDR1 is SGHTA, CDR2 FQGNSA. Germline trimming cut 0 bases from V and 10 bases from J; bases unmatched to any gene: 9. CDR3 in amino acids: CASSLARIAGGPAQYF. The CDR3 DNA reads TGTGCCAGCAGCTTAGCGCGAATAGCGGGGGGGCCGGCGCAGTATTTT. Full variable domain (remainder filled in from reference TRBV7-2 and TRBJ2-3): GAGVSQSPSNKVTEKGKDVELRCDPISGHTALYWYRQSLGQGLEFLIYFQGNSAPDKSGLPSDRFSAERTGGSVSTLTIQRTQQEDSAVYLCASSLARIAGGPAQYFGPGTRLTVL.

This clonotype was counted between two and nine times. The chain uses TRBV29-1 and TRBJ2-2; TRBD2 aligns across 7 bases. CDR3 length: 13 amino acids. CDR1 is SQVTM and CDR2 is ANQGSEA in the germline V gene. V shed 7 bases, J shed 1 base, and the junction held 3 bases outside the gene matches. The CDR3 DNA follows: TGCAGCGCCGGGGGGATGAACACCGGGGAGCTGTTTTTT. It codes for CSAGGMNTGELFF.

This clonotype was seen a handful of times. The chain is built from TRBV11-2 and TRBJ2-5, with no clear D. CDR3 length: 12 residues. V lost 5 bases to trimming and J lost 11 bases, with 15 bases between them. Per germline, CDR1 SGHAT and CDR2 FQNNGV. The CDR3 DNA is TGTGCCAGCAGCGACGCCGTGGGTCGACAGTACTTC. This encodes CASSDAVGRQYF.

In its sample, this clonotype was seen a few times. The rearrangement uses TRBV29-1 and TRBJ2-1, with TRBD2 identical over 13 bases. Germline CDR1 SQVTM, CDR2 ANQGSEA. CDR3 length: 14 amino acids. V was pared by 4 bases and J by 9 bases, with 6 bases of the junction left unmatched. The CDR3 loop reads CSVGGTSGIIEQFF. The CDR3 DNA is TGCAGCGTTGGGGGGACTAGCGGGATTATTGAGCAGTTCTTC.

This clonotype was counted only a few times. V is TRBV7-6 and J is TRBJ2-2; no firm D call. The CDR3 length is 13 residues. V gave up 11 bases and J gave up 0 bases, with 10 bases separating them. CDR1 SGHVS and CDR2 FNYEAQ come from the germline V gene. The DNA of the CDR3 is TGTGCCGGCCGTCGCACGAACACCGGGGAGCTGTTTTTT. This translates into CAGRRTNTGELFF.

This clonotype turned up a few times. The rearrangement links TRBV14 to TRBJ2-5, with D perhaps matching TRBD2 (6 bases). The J call may not be correct, given that the DNA end is closer to TRBJ2-1. CDR1 and CDR2 from the germline V gene are SGHDN and FVKESK. This CDR3 comprises 11 residues. The CDR3 sequence: CASGGYNEQFF. The CDR3 DNA is TGTGCCAGCGGGGGGTACAATGAGCAGTTCTTC.

J is TRBJ2-3 and V is TRBV7-9, with D unclear. The CDR3 consists of 13 residues. Per the germline V gene, CDR1 is SEHNR and CDR2 is FQNEAQ (reference sequence). The V end lost 4 bases, the J end lost 4 bases, and 9 bases lay between the germline ends. The CDR3: CASSSLMADTQYF. In DNA, the CDR3 is TGTGCCAGCAGCTCCCTCATGGCAGATACGCAGTATTTT. Based on the CDR3 plus reference TRBV7-9 and TRBJ2-3, the full variable domain is DTGVSQNPRHKITKRGQNVTFRCDPISEHNRLYWYRQTLGQGPEFLTYFQNEAQLEKSRLLSDRFSAERPKGSFSTLEIQRTEQGDSAMYLCASSSLMADTQYFGPGTRLTVL.

The CDR3 DNA reads as TGCAGCGGATGTTCTAGCTTAGAGACAGATACGCAGTATTTT. Residues: CSGCSSLETDTQYF. The rearrangement uses TRBV29-1 and TRBJ2-3; tentative D call: TRBD2 (5 bases). The CDR3 runs 14 residues. The V gene's germline CDR1 is SQVTM and CDR2 ANQGSEA. Trimming took off 7 bases at V and 3 bases at J, with 17 bases between the two ends.

This clonotype has only a few counts. V is TRBV7-2 and J is TRBJ1-2; 8 nucleotides agree with TRBD1. The CDR3 is made up of 13 amino acids. Germline assignment: CDR1 SGHTA and CDR2 FQGNSA. J lost 8 bases, V lost 4 bases, and 6 bases had no gene match. This CDR3 reads CASSSDRARGYTF. The CDR3 DNA is TGTGCCAGCAGCTCGGACAGGGCCAGGGGCTACACCTTC.

CDR3 sequence reads: CSAGGTDGLDTQYF. Here the CDR3 DNA reads TGCAGTGCTGGCGGGACAGATGGCCTAGATACGCAGTATTTT. The chain uses TRBV20-1 and TRBJ2-3; D is perhaps TRBD1 (7 bases). Germline V lookup: CDR1 DFQATT, CDR2 SNEGSKA (reference sequence). The CDR3 runs 14 residues. Trimming removed 5 bases at V and 5 bases at J, with 17 bases between.

This clonotype was counted a few times. This chain uses TRBV7-8 with TRBJ2-1, with D possibly TRBD2 on 6 matching bases. V lost 5 bases and J 0 bases, leaving 14 bases between the germline ends. CDR3 length: 16 amino acids. CDR1 SGHVS and CDR2 FQNEAQ come from the germline V gene. The CDR3 coding sequence is TGTGCCAGCAGCACCCCTGGCGGGAACTCCTACAATGAGCAGTTCTTC. Its translation is CASSTPGGNSYNEQFF. The full variable domain, completed using reference TRBV7-8 and TRBJ2-1, is GAGVSQSPRYKVAKRGQDVALRCDPISGHVSLFWYQQALGQGPEFLTYFQNEAQLDKSGLPSDRFFAERPEGSVSTLKIQRTQQEDSAVYLCASSTPGGNSYNEQFFGPGTRLTVL.

The chain is built from TRBV27 and TRBJ1-6, with TRBD1 identical over 8 bases. CDR1 is MNHEY and CDR2 is SMNVEV in the germline V gene (reference sequence). V lost 2 bases, J lost 9 bases, and 0 bases stayed unmatched. This CDR3 spans 13 amino acids. The DNA for the CDR3 is TGTGCCAGCAGTTTAGACAGGGGTTCACCCCTCCACTTT. This sequence encodes CASSLDRGSPLHF.

Many counts were recorded for this clonotype. The chain uses TRBV5-6 and TRBJ1-1; D ambiguous. V lost 2 bases and J lost 7, with 6 bases in between. Germline assignment: CDR1 SGHDT and CDR2 YYEEEE. The CDR3 consists of 11 residues. CDR3 coding DNA: TGTGCCAGCAGCTTCTCGGGTGAAGCTTTCTTT. It encodes CASSFSGEAFF.

This chain joins TRBV13 and TRBJ2-1; TRBD2 matches at 10 bases. This CDR3 is 15 amino acids long. The germline CDR1 and CDR2 sequences are PRHDT and FYEKMQ (reference sequence). V lost 4 bases, J lost 7 bases, and 7 bases stayed unmatched. CDR3: CASSYASGGINEQFF. The CDR3 DNA is TGTGCCAGCAGCTACGCTAGCGGGGGAATAAATGAGCAGTTCTTC.

V gene TRBV5-1 combines with J gene TRBJ2-2; D is undetermined. V lost 2 bases to trimming and J lost 4 bases, with 6 bases between them. Per germline, CDR1 SGHRS and CDR2 YFSETQ. The CDR3 has 13 residues. CDR3 region: CASSFGSTGELFF. DNA for the CDR3: TGCGCCAGCAGCTTCGGCAGCACCGGGGAGCTGTTTTTT.